The next 3 T cell receptor beta chains were all read from a single sample in a study of blood T cell repertoires in COVID-19. This table comes from immunoSEQ multiplex PCR, and its TCRdb copy is limited to in-frame clones, with some not included. The repertoire holds 70,000 to 90,000 clones, with around 84% as singletons. Sequenced: peripheral blood. These TCRs come from a human donor in a cohort sampled during active COVID-19.

V is TRBV5-1 and J is TRBJ1-1; TRBD1 matches 8 bases. The CDR3 has 12 residues. CDR1 and CDR2 from the germline V gene are SGHRS and YFSETQ. V lost 3 bases, J lost 8 bases, and 3 bases stayed unmatched. CDR3 amino acids: CASSSHRGEAFF. In DNA form, the CDR3 reads TGCGCCAGCAGCTCCCACAGGGGGGAAGCTTTCTTT. Variable domain in full (rest from reference TRBV5-1 and TRBJ1-1): KAGVTQTPRYLIKTRGQQVTLSCSPISGHRSVSWYQQTPGQGLQFLFEYFSETQRNKGNFPGRFSGRQFSNSRSEMNVSTLELGDSALYLCASSSHRGEAFFGQGTRLTVV.

The CDR3 region has the DNA TGTGCCAGCAGCCCCAATGCAGGGGCCGAGCAGTACTTC. This sequence encodes CASSPNAGAEQYF. V is TRBV11-2 and J is TRBJ2-7; tentative D call: TRBD1 (6 bases). Trimming removed 5 bases at V and 6 bases at J, with 14 bases between. The CDR3 has 13 amino acids. Germline V gene sequence: CDR1 SGHAT, CDR2 FQNNGV.

The V and J genes are TRBV28 and TRBJ2-7, with D unresolved. Trimming stripped 4 bases from V and 2 bases from J, with 3 bases between. There are 11 residues in the CDR3. Germline V gene sequence: CDR1 MDHEN, CDR2 SYDVKM. CDR3 sequence (DNA): TGTGCCAGCAGTTCCGCCTACGAGCAGTACTTC. Encoded protein: CASSSAYEQYF.